This is a list of T cell receptor beta chains from one sample in a study of T-cell reconstitution after alpha-beta-depleted transplantation in children. MiXCR, applied by TCRdb to the PCR reads, yields one record per CDR3 protein. This sample has approximately 400,000 distinct CDR3 sequences, with around 16% found just once. The input for sequencing was PBMCs, mostly from graft donor cells, taken 360 days after TCRalphabeta/CD19-depleted stem cell transplant. These receptors came from a boy under two years old who had a stem cell transplant for Wiskott-Aldrich syndrome, so the T cells may come from the graft donor. CDR3s include the opening cysteine and the closing phenylalanine or tryptophan. The D gene is left open where the match is weak. Not every row has a clone size; where given, it reads once, few, many or a size class.

J,V,size,D,CDR3,DNA
TRBJ1-1,TRBV6-1,NA,TRBD1,CASRRQGGRNTEAFF,TGTGCCAGCAGAAGACAGGGAGGGAGGAACACTGAAGCTTTCTTT
TRBJ2-3,TRBV5-1,NA,TRBD1,CASNRGETDTQYF,TGCGCCAGCAACAGGGGGGAGACAGATACGCAGTATTTT
TRBJ2-2,TRBV6-5,few,NA,CASSYWMSTGELFF,TGTGCCAGCAGTTACTGGATGTCGACCGGGGAGCTGTTTTTT
TRBJ1-2,TRBV7-2,NA,TRBD1,CASSLVMTGRGYTF,TGTGCCAGCAGCTTAGTGATGACAGGGAGAGGCTACACCTTC
TRBJ2-7,TRBV18,once,TRBD1,CASSPPRGVRGRDEQYF,TGTGCCAGCTCACCCCCTCGGGGAGTCAGGGGGAGAGACGAGCAGTACTTC
TRBJ2-3,TRBV6-6,NA,NA,CASMPLAADTQYF,TGTGCCAGCATGCCACTAGCAGCAGATACGCAGTATTTT
TRBJ2-1,TRBV5-5,NA,TRBD2,CASSLVAGRSYNEQFF,TGTGCCAGCAGCTTGGTAGCGGGACGCTCCTACAATGAGCAGTTCTTC
TRBJ1-2,TRBV4-1,few,NA,CASSQGVGRTNYGYTF,TGCGCCAGCAGCCAAGGTGTCGGAAGAACTAACTATGGCTACACCTTC
TRBJ2-3,TRBV12-3/TRBV12-4,NA,NA,CASSTPGSRTDTQYF,TGTGCCAGCAGCACCCCGGGCAGTCGCACAGATACGCAGTATTTT
TRBJ2-6,TRBV11-2,few,TRBD1,CASSRRTGGLSGANVLTF,TGTGCCAGCAGCAGAAGGACAGGGGGCCTCTCTGGGGCCAACGTCCTGACTTTC
TRBJ1-3,TRBV6-5,NA,NA,CASSYARTSGNTIYF,TGTGCCAGCAGTTACGCACGGACCTCTGGAAACACCATATATTTT
TRBJ2-1,TRBV5-1,few,TRBD1,CASSEEGTDYNEQFF,TGCGCCAGCAGCGAGGAAGGGACAGATTACAATGAGCAGTTCTTC
TRBJ2-7,TRBV25-1,few,NA,CASSPRTGGGYEQYF,TGTGCCAGCAGTCCTCGGACAGGAGGGGGCTACGAGCAGTACTTC
TRBJ1-5,TRBV20-1,NA,NA,CSANRDRYQPQHF,TGCAGTGCTAACCGGGATAGATATCAGCCCCAGCATTTT
TRBJ2-5,TRBV20-1,few,TRBD2,CSARRLAETQYF,TGCAGTGCTAGAAGACTAGCTGAGACCCAGTACTTC
TRBJ2-3,TRBV5-8,NA,NA,CASSSRPDTQYF,TGTGCCAGCAGCTCCCGCCCAGATACGCAGTATTTT
TRBJ2-1,TRBV27,NA,TRBD2,CASSLLGGGLDEQFF,TGTGCCAGCAGTTTGCTTGGCGGGGGGCTTGACGAGCAGTTCTTC
TRBJ2-7,TRBV15,NA,NA,CATSRGQSEQYF,TGTGCCACCAGCAGGGGCCAGTCCGAGCAGTACTTC
TRBJ2-1,TRBV5-1,NA,TRBD1,CASSLGQGLHEQFF,TGCGCCAGCAGTTTGGGACAGGGGTTACATGAGCAGTTCTTC
TRBJ2-5,TRBV7-8,NA,NA,CASSSRAGRETQYF,TGTGCCAGCAGCTCACGGGCGGGGCGAGAGACCCAGTACTTC
TRBJ2-2,TRBV7-8,few,NA,CASSLGCAHTGELFF,TGTGCCAGCAGCTTAGGGTGTGCCCACACCGGGGAGCTGTTTTTT
TRBJ2-1,TRBV13,NA,NA,CASSTLSVVGSEQFF,TGTGCCAGCAGCACTTTAAGCGTGGTGGGTAGTGAGCAGTTCTTC
TRBJ2-1,TRBV12-3/TRBV12-4,NA,TRBD2,CASRRLAGRAGDNEQFF,TGTGCCAGCAGGAGACTAGCGGGGCGGGCAGGGGACAATGAGCAGTTCTTC
TRBJ2-1,TRBV20-1,NA,TRBD2,CSGGLAGGLSYNEQFF,TGCAGTGGCGGACTAGCGGGAGGTTTGTCTTACAATGAGCAGTTCTTC
TRBJ2-2,TRBV12-3/TRBV12-4,NA,NA,CASSLGHGELFF,TGTGCCAGCAGTTTAGGGCACGGGGAGCTGTTTTTT
TRBJ2-1,TRBV12-3/TRBV12-4,few,NA,CASRRTTAEQFF,TGTGCCAGCAGGCGGACAACAGCTGAGCAGTTCTTC
TRBJ2-7,TRBV5-8,NA,NA,CASSLRRMFYEQYF,TGTGCCAGCAGCTTAAGGCGGATGTTCTACGAGCAGTACTTC